This TCR beta chain stems from a study of metastatic and nonmetastatic thyroid tumors. The CDR3 is made up of 17 amino acids. Germline trimming cut 5 bases from V and 0 bases from J; bases unmatched to any gene: 8. Per the germline V gene, CDR1 is KGHSH and CDR2 is LQKENI. Thyroid surgery took place with no prior treatment in any patient. The study's findings and limits: In blood and tumor, TCR beta diversity was reportedly significantly higher in malignant thyroid tumors than in benign nodules.

TCRdb re-clonotyped the PCR reads via MiXCR. Of more than 25,000 clones in the sample, about a tenth were seen once. This clone appeared many times. Its antigen is undetermined. The V call is TRBV18, the J call TRBJ1-3, with 9 bases that match TRBD1. The TCR was taken from a female donor with papillary thyroid cancer or a benign thyroid nodule (not recorded which). Some clones in this sample may be carry-over from other donors' samples. The sample consisted of blood. The CDR3 sequence: CASSAGTGTNSGNTIYF. In DNA, the CDR3 is TGTGCCAGCTCAGCAGGGACAGGGACTAACTCTGGAAACACCATATATTTT.